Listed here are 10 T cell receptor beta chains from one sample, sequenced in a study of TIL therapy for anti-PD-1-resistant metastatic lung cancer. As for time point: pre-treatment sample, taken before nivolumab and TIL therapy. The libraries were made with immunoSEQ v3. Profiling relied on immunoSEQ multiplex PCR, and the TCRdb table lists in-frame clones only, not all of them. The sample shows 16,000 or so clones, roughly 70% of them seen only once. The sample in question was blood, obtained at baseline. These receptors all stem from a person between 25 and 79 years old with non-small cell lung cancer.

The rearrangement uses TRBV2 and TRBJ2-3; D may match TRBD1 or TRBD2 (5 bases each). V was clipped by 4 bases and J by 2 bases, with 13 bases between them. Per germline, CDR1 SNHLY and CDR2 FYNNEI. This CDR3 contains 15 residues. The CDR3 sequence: CASSGGSRNTDTQYF. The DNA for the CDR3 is TGTGCCAGCAGTGGGGGGTCGCGCAACACAGATACGCAGTATTTT.

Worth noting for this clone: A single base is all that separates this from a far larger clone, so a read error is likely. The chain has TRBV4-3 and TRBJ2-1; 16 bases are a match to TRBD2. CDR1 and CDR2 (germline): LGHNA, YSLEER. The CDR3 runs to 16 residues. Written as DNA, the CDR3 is TGCGCCAGCAACCAAGGGACTAGCGGGAGGGCCAATGAGCAGTTCTTC. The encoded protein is CASNQGTSGRANEQFF.

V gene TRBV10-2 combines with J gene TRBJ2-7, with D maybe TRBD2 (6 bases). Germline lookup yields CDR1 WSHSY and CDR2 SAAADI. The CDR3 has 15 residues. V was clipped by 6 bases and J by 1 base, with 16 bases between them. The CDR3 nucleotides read TGCGCCAGCAGAGGACCGGGACTGGTTTCCTACGAGCAGTACTTC. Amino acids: CASRGPGLVSYEQYF.

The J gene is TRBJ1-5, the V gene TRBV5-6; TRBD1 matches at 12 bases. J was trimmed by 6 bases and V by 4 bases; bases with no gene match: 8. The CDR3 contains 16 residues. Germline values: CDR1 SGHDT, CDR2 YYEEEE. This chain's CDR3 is CASSPGTGGSGQPQHF. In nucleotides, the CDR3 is TGTGCCAGCAGCCCGGGGACAGGGGGCAGCGGTCAGCCCCAGCATTTT. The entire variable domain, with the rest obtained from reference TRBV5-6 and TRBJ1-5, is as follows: DAGVTQSPTHLIKTRGQQVTLRCSPKSGHDTVSWYQQALGQGPQFIFQYYEEEERQRGNFPDRFSGHQFPNYSSELNVNALLLGDSALYLCASSPGTGGSGQPQHFGDGTRLSIL.

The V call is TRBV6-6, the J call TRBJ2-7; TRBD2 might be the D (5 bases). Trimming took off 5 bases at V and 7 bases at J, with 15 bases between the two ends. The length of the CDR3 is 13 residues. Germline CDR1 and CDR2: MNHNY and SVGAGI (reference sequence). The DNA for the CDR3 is TGTGCCAGCAGTCACCCCCCCTCGGGGGAGCAGTACTTC. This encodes CASSHPPSGEQYF.

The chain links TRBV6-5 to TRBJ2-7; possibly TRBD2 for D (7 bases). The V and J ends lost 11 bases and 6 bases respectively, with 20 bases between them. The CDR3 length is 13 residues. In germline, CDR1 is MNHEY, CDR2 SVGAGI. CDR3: CAGARGAFSEQYF. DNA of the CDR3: TGTGCCGGCGCCCGGGGGGCGTTTAGCGAGCAGTACTTC.

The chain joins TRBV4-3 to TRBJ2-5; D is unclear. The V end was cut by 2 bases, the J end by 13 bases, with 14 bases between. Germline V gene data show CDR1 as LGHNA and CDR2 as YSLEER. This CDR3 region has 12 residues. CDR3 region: CASSQHTRGRYF. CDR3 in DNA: TGCGCCAGCAGCCAACATACCCGCGGTCGGTACTTC.

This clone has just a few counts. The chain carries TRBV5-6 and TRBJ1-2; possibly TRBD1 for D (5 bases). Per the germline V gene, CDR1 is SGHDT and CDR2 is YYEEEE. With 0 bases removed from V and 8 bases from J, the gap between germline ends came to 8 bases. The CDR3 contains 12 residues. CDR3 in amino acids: CASSLVGDGYTF. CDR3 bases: TGTGCCAGCAGCTTGGTTGGGGACGGCTACACCTTC.

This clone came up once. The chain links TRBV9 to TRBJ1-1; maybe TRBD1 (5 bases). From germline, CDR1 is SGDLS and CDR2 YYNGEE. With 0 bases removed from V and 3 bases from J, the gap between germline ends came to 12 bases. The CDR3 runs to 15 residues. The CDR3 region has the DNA TGTGCCAGCAGCGTAGAAGGTGTGGGGGACACTGAAGCTTTCTTT. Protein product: CASSVEGVGDTEAFF.

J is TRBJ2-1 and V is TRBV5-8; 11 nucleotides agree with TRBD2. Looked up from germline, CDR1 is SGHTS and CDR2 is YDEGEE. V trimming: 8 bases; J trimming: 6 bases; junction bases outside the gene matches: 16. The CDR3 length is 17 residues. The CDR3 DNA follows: TGTGCCAGTAACCTCCCTACTAGCGGGGGAGGTGGCAATGAGCAGTTCTTC. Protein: CASNLPTSGGGGNEQFF.